This passage covers 10 T cell receptor beta chains from one sample sequenced in a study of blood T cells in healthy people across ages. A second PCR of 7 to 11 cycles used a sample-barcoded 5' primer and a J-beta primer mix. From the 5' RACE reads, TCRdb called clonotypes with MiXCR, one entry per CDR3 protein. The sample includes hundreds of thousands of distinct CDR3 sequences, 58% seen only once; the top ten take around 20%. The sequenced material came from blood. These TCRs come from a young man in good health.

This clonotype showed up just a few times. The J gene is TRBJ2-7, the V gene TRBV20-1, with D hard to call. V shed 5 bases and J shed 3 bases, with 8 bases lying between them. Germline V gene sequence: CDR1 DFQATT, CDR2 SNEGSKA (reference sequence). The length of the CDR3 is 11 residues. CDR3: CSAAIGYEQYF. The CDR3 DNA sequence: TGCAGTGCTGCCATAGGCTACGAGCAGTACTTC.

This clonotype was seen once. This chain uses TRBV7-9 with TRBJ1-2; 8 bases are shared with TRBD1. Germline values: CDR1 SEHNR, CDR2 FQNEAQ (reference sequence). This CDR3 spans 19 amino acids. V was clipped by 0 bases and J by 2 bases; unmatched bases: 14. The CDR3 here is CASSLAKGMGTGINYGYTF. The CDR3 bases are TGTGCCAGCAGCTTAGCCAAGGGGATGGGGACAGGAATCAACTATGGCTACACCTTC.

The chain is built from TRBV7-9 and TRBJ2-7; D might be TRBD1 or TRBD2, each matching 6 bases. This CDR3 spans 16 amino acids. V dropped 5 bases and J dropped 0 bases, with 17 bases sitting between them. Germline V gene sequence: CDR1 SEHNR, CDR2 FQNEAQ (reference sequence). The CDR3 coding sequence is TGTGCCAGCAGCATGGGGGGCCCGCCCTCCTCCTACGAGCAGTACTTC. It codes for CASSMGGPPSSYEQYF. Combining the CDR3 with reference TRBV7-9 and TRBJ2-7 gives the whole variable domain DTGVSQNPRHKITKRGQNVTFRCDPISEHNRLYWYRQTLGQGPEFLTYFQNEAQLEKSRLLSDRFSAERPKGSFSTLEIQRTEQGDSAMYLCASSMGGPPSSYEQYFGPGTRLTVT.

V usage is TRBV2 and J usage is TRBJ2-7, with D perhaps matching TRBD1 (6 bases). The CDR3 is 12 residues long. Looked up from germline, CDR1 is SNHLY and CDR2 is FYNNEI. Trimming removed 4 bases from V and 7 bases from J, with 11 bases in between. The CDR3 region is CASSGTVNEQYF. The CDR3 bases are TGTGCCAGCAGTGGGACAGTCAATGAGCAGTACTTC.

The chain links TRBV7-9 to TRBJ2-5; the D gene is possibly TRBD1 (6 bases). The V and J ends lost 5 bases and 5 bases respectively, with 15 bases between them. The CDR3 runs to 14 residues. Per germline, CDR1 SEHNR and CDR2 FQNEAQ (reference sequence). The CDR3 protein is CASSTTGKAETQYF. Written as DNA, the CDR3 is TGTGCCAGCAGCACCACAGGGAAAGCGGAGACCCAGTACTTC.

The table lists this clonotype with a count of one. V gene TRBV7-2 combines with J gene TRBJ1-1; perhaps TRBD1 as D (6 bases). The CDR3 runs to 14 residues. Trimming cost V 3 bases and J 0 bases, with 8 bases left between them. Germline assignment: CDR1 SGHTA and CDR2 FQGNSA. CDR3 sequence: CASSFGQLNTEAFF. For the CDR3, the DNA is TGTGCCAGCAGCTTTGGACAGCTGAACACTGAAGCTTTCTTT. Full variable domain (rest looked up from reference TRBV7-2 and TRBJ1-1): GAGVSQSPSNKVTEKGKDVELRCDPISGHTALYWYRQSLGQGLEFLIYFQGNSAPDKSGLPSDRFSAERTGGSVSTLTIQRTQQEDSAVYLCASSFGQLNTEAFFGQGTRLTVV.

The genes are TRBV5-1 and TRBJ2-5; 7 nucleotides match TRBD1. J gave up 3 bases and V 3 bases, and 5 bases lay outside the gene matches. CDR1 SGHRS and CDR2 YFSETQ come from the germline V gene. The CDR3 loop spans 14 amino acids. Here the CDR3 reads CASSSGTAEETQYF. For the CDR3, the DNA is TGCGCCAGCAGCTCCGGGACAGCTGAAGAGACCCAGTACTTC.

This clonotype appeared once. This rearrangement joins TRBV7-9 to TRBJ2-3; D not certain. The germline V gene encodes CDR1 SEHNR and CDR2 FQNEAQ (reference sequence). Between the trimmed V and J ends, which lost 5 bases and 6 bases, there was a span of 9 bases. The CDR3 totals 12 residues. The CDR3 loop is CASSPSEDTQYF. The CDR3 DNA sequence: TGTGCCAGCAGCCCCTCGGAGGATACGCAGTATTTT.

This clonotype has just one count. V gene TRBV5-1 combines with J gene TRBJ2-4; 7 nucleotides line up with TRBD2. The J call may be faulty, since TRBJ2-7 better matches the DNA end. This CDR3 is built from 16 residues. Germline loops: CDR1 SGHRS, CDR2 YFSETQ. The CDR3 bases are TGCGCCAGCAGCTTTGGCGGCGTCGGGGGGACCTACGAGCAGTACTTC. This codes for CASSFGGVGGTYEQYF.

This clonotype was seen a few times. V is TRBV12-3 or TRBV12-4 and J is TRBJ1-2; D not resolved. The V end lost 5 bases, the J end lost 8 bases, and 12 bases lay between the germline ends. This CDR3 is built from 12 residues. DNA for the CDR3: TGTGCCAGCAGTCTCTTCTCTCGGGGCTACACCTTC. As protein: CASSLFSRGYTF.